This T cell receptor beta chain was profiled in a study of blood T cell repertoires in COVID-19. TCRdb keeps only in-frame clones here, not all; method: immunoSEQ multiplex PCR. The table includes 150,000 to 200,000 clones, about three quarters detected once. The CDR3 covers 16 residues. Germline V gives CDR1 LNHDA, CDR2 SQIVND (reference sequence). V was clipped by 7 bases and J by 0 bases; unmatched bases: 11. Sequencing input: peripheral blood. This clonotype was sampled from a man aged 65 to 79 with acute or convalescent COVID-19. The V and J genes are TRBV19 and TRBJ1-1; the match to TRBD1 covers 7 bases. This CDR3 reads CASTPTGLGMNTEAFF. In nucleotides, the CDR3 is TGTGCCAGTACGCCGACAGGGTTGGGGATGAACACTGAAGCTTTCTTT.